This note documents a single T cell receptor beta chain sequence. This sample stems from a study of blood T cell dynamics during melanoma immunotherapy. Each bulk PBMC sample had roughly 0.35 ug DNA loaded. Libraries were prepared by immunoSEQ multiplex PCR; TCRdb keeps only in-frame clonotypes and omits some of them. Seen here are some 5,600 clones, about 80% observed once, and the top ten hold more than 25%. There are 14 residues in the CDR3. Germline CDR1 is SGHNT and CDR2 is YYREEE (reference sequence). V was shortened by 4 bases and J by 4 bases, with 13 bases between the two germline ends. The time point is: week 3, after first cycle of checkpoint inhibitor. One draw preceded checkpoint blockade; another followed its first cycle at week 3.

The genes are TRBV5-4 and TRBJ2-3; TRBD1 might be the D (5 bases). The origin of this receptor is a human donor with melanoma. The sequenced sample was blood, obtained from a patient treated with checkpoint blockade. The CDR3 sequence: CASSEKMGPDTQYF. CDR3 DNA: TGTGCCAGCAGCGAAAAAATGGGGCCAGATACGCAGTATTTT.